The rows below give T cell receptor beta chains drawn from one sample of a study of blood T cell repertoires in COVID-19. TCRdb's copy holds only in-frame clones and misses some; the assay was immunoSEQ multiplex PCR. Of more than 150,000 clones listed, around 86% are singletons. Material: peripheral blood. These TCRs come from a man in his 70s who had recovered from COVID-19. CDR3s include the opening cysteine and the closing phenylalanine or tryptophan. D genes are given only for firm matches.

DNA: TGTGCCAGCAGCTTAGCGCCTAGCGGGTATTACAATGAGCAGTTCTTC
CDR3: CASSLAPSGYYNEQFF
J: TRBJ2-1
D: TRBD2
V: TRBV11-1

DNA: TGTGCCAGCAGCGCTGCGACTTCCTACGAGCAGTACTTC
CDR3: CASSAATSYEQYF
J: TRBJ2-7
D: NA
V: TRBV12-3/TRBV12-4

DNA: TGTGCCAGTAGTATCACGCTGGCTAGCGGGAGGTCCTACGAGCAGTACTTC
CDR3: CASSITLASGRSYEQYF
J: TRBJ2-7
D: TRBD2
V: TRBV19

DNA: TGTGCCAGCAGCGGAGGAAGCGGGAGGGTCTATGAGCAGTTCTTC
CDR3: CASSGGSGRVYEQFF
J: TRBJ2-1
D: TRBD2
V: TRBV11-3

DNA: TGTGCCAGCAGCTGGGGACAGGGGAACACTGAAGCTTTCTTT
CDR3: CASSWGQGNTEAFF
J: TRBJ1-1
D: TRBD1
V: TRBV7-9

DNA: TGCGCCAGCAGCTTGGACGGGAGTGGGGCCAACGTCCTGACTTTC
CDR3: CASSLDGSGANVLTF
J: TRBJ2-6
D: NA
V: TRBV5-1

DNA: TGTGCCAGCAGTGGGTTTCCAGGAGGGAGCACTGAAGCTTTCTTT
CDR3: CASSGFPGGSTEAFF
J: TRBJ1-1
D: NA
V: TRBV6-6

DNA: TGCAGCGTTGAACGGACAGAGAACACTGAAGCTTTCTTT
CDR3: CSVERTENTEAFF
J: TRBJ1-1
D: NA
V: TRBV29-1

DNA: TGCGCCAGCAGCCAAGATCCCGGGACTAGCGGGAGGTCTTACGAGCAGTACTTC
CDR3: CASSQDPGTSGRSYEQYF
J: TRBJ2-7
D: TRBD2
V: TRBV4-1

DNA: TGTGCCAGCAGTTATGCTAGCGGGAGGAATACGCAGTATTTT
CDR3: CASSYASGRNTQYF
J: TRBJ2-3
D: TRBD2
V: TRBV6-2/TRBV6-3